This T cell receptor (beta chain) was retrieved from a study of T cell responses to AZD1222 COVID-19 vaccine. Study-level background: Second-dose recipients at about 4 or about 12 weeks were treated as one pooled group.

General study points: Donors, mostly white British, included more females; clonal diversity was possibly underestimated. Baseline serostatus was positive in only six AZD1222 recipients. No day 14 peak samples; only post-peak repertoires were characterized.

Between the trimmed V and J ends, which lost 5 bases and 2 bases, there was a span of 10 bases. CDR3 length: 14 residues. Germline values: CDR1 SGHTA, CDR2 FQGNSA. The data were produced by immunoSEQ multiplex PCR, yet TCRdb's version contains in-frame clones alone and is incomplete. In the table there are about 130,000 clones, more than 75% of which are singletons. Notes on this clone: The antigen is undetermined.

This rearrangement joins TRBV7-2 to TRBJ1-5; D is uncertain. Sample: peripheral blood, taken on day 0 of AZD1222 vaccination. The sequence derives from an adult in good health. CDR3 protein: CASSTRRGNQPQHF. Written as DNA, the CDR3 is TGTGCCAGCAGCACACGACGAGGCAATCAGCCCCAGCATTTT.